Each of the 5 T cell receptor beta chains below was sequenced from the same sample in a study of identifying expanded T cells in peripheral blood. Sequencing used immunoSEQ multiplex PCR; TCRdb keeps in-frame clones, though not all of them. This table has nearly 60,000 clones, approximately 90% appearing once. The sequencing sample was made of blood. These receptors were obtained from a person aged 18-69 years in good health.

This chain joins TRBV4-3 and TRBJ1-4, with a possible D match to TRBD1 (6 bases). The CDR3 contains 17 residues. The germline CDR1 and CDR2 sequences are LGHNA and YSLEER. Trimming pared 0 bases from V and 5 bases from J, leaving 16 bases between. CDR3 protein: CASSQDGWQGPNEKLFF. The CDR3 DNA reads TGCGCCAGCAGCCAAGATGGTTGGCAGGGGCCAAATGAAAAACTGTTTTTT.

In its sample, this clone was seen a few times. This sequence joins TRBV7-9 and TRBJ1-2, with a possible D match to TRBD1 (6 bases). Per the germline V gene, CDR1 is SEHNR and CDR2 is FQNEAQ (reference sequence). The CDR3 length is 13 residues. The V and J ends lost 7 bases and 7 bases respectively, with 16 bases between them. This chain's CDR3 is CASTETGGSGYTF. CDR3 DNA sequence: TGTGCCAGCACCGAAACCGGGGGCAGTGGCTACACCTTC.

CDR3 loop: CASSPDYSYNEQFF. The CDR3 DNA is TGTGCCAGCAGCCCCGACTACTCCTACAATGAGCAGTTCTTC. The chain joins TRBV7-9 to TRBJ2-1, with a possible D match to TRBD2 (5 bases). Looked up from germline, CDR1 is SEHNR and CDR2 is FQNEAQ (reference sequence). This CDR3 is 14 amino acids long. Trimming stripped 5 bases from V and 0 bases from J, with 8 bases between.

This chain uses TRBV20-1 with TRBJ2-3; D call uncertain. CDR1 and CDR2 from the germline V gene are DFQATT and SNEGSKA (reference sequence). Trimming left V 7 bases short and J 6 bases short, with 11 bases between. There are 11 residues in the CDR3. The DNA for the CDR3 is TGCAGTGTCGGCGTTCGGGATACGCAGTATTTT. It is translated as CSVGVRDTQYF.

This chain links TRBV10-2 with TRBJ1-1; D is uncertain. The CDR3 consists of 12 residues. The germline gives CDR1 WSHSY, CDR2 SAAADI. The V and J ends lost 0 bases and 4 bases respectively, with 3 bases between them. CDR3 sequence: CASSESTTEAFF. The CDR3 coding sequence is TGCGCCAGCAGTGAGTCGACCACTGAAGCTTTCTTT.